Listed here are 6 T cell receptor beta chains from one sample, sequenced in a study of immune cell composition in non-small cell lung cancer (dated by TCRdb to between 2016 and 2019). The library relied on the immunoSEQ multiplex PCR assay. TCRdb's version of the immuneACCESS table is confined to in-frame rearrangements and falls short of the full clone set. An unresolved V gene accounts for under half of the shortfall where checked; the remainder is of unknown origin. In this sample the table shows about 14,000 clones, roughly 80% of which occur a single time. The ten largest clones take up 11% of the sample. The sequenced sample was lung tumor tissue. These receptors came from a human donor with non-small cell lung cancer.

The chain is built from TRBV30 and TRBJ2-1; 10 bases align to TRBD2. The trim removed 1 base at V and 9 bases at J, leaving 6 bases unmatched. The CDR3 is 14 residues long. Germline V lookup: CDR1 GTSNPN, CDR2 SVGIG (reference sequence). Here the CDR3 DNA reads TGTGCCTGGAGTGGGCTAGCGGGAGTTGCTGAGCAGTTCTTC. This codes for CAWSGLAGVAEQFF. Complete variable domain (other parts from reference TRBV30 and TRBJ2-1): SQTIHQWPATLVQPVGSPLSLECTVEGTSNPNLYWYRQAAGRGLQLLFYSVGIGQISSEVPQNLSASRPQDRQFILSSKKLLLSDSGFYLCAWSGLAGVAEQFFGPGTRLTVL.

About this clone: This sample also contains other DNA sequences that code for the same CDR3. V is TRBV19 and J is TRBJ1-5; 7 nucleotides line up with TRBD1. Germline V gene lookup returns CDR1 LNHDA and CDR2 SQIVND (reference sequence). The CDR3 spans 16 residues. V lost 4 bases and J lost 4; bases outside the gene matches: 10. This CDR3 is CASSTRSAGGNQPQHF. DNA for the CDR3: TGTGCCAGTAGTACCCGAAGCGCAGGGGGGAATCAGCCCCAGCATTTT.

V and J are TRBV19 and TRBJ2-1; D may be TRBD2 (5 bases). The V gene lost 9 bases and the J gene lost 9 bases, with 12 bases spanning the gap. There are 11 residues in the CDR3. In germline, CDR1 is LNHDA, CDR2 SQIVND (reference sequence). The CDR3 DNA follows: TGTGCCAGCCAAGCTAGCTTTGAGCAGTTCTTC. Translated, it gives CASQASFEQFF. Full variable domain (rest looked up from reference TRBV19 and TRBJ2-1): DGGITQSPKYLFRKEGQNVTLSCEQNLNHDAMYWYRQDPGQGLRLIYYSQIVNDFQKGDIAEGYSVSREKKESFPLTVTSAQKNPTAFYLCASQASFEQFFGPGTRLTVL.

The V and J genes are TRBV9 and TRBJ2-7; TRBD2 aligns across 9 bases. Germline CDR1 is SGDLS and CDR2 is YYNGEE. The CDR3 loop spans 13 amino acids. V lost 4 bases to trimming and J lost 5 bases; unmatched junction nucleotides: 4. The chain's CDR3 is CASSLAGQHEQYF. The CDR3, as DNA: TGTGCCAGCAGCCTAGCGGGACAGCACGAGCAGTACTTC.

The chain has TRBV18 and TRBJ2-7; unclear D gene. The length of the CDR3 is 11 residues. The germline V gene has CDR1 KGHSH and CDR2 LQKENI. Between the trimmed V and J ends, which lost 3 bases and 12 bases, there was a span of 12 bases. In nucleotides, the CDR3 is TGTGCCAGCTCACCGGACGGGCATTTGTACTTC. Translation gives CASSPDGHLYF. Supplemented by reference TRBV18 and TRBJ2-7, the full variable domain reads NAGVMQNPRHLVRRRGQEARLRCSPMKGHSHVYWYRQLPEEGLKFMVYLQKENIIDESGMPKERFSAEFPKEGPSILRIQQVVRGDSAAYFCASSPDGHLYFGPGTRLTVT.

The genes are TRBV6-1 and TRBJ1-1; TRBD1 might be the D (5 bases). V was trimmed by 0 bases and J by 5 bases, leaving 13 bases between them. Germline assignment: CDR1 MNHNS and CDR2 SASEGT. The CDR3 totals 15 residues. This CDR3 reads CASSEAMTAGTEAFF. The CDR3 region has the DNA TGTGCCAGCAGTGAAGCGATGACAGCAGGAACTGAAGCTTTCTTT.